These T cell receptor beta chains were read from a single sample in a study of OX40 agonist ivuxolimab in advanced cancers. Sequencing was performed with immunoSEQ multiplex PCR; in TCRdb, only in-frame clones are kept and a portion is missing. This table has nearly 70,000 clones, roughly four fifths appearing once. This material consisted of CD4+ or CD8+ T cells sorted from blood, taken in a trial of the OX40 agonist ivuxolimab. These TCRs come from an adult with an advanced solid tumor such as melanoma, head and neck, liver or kidney cancer. CDR3s include the opening cysteine and the closing phenylalanine or tryptophan. The order of the fields is CDR3 protein, CDR3 DNA, V gene, J gene, clone size, CDR3 length, D gene. D genes are given only for firm matches. The size of a clone is reported for some rows only, either as once, few or many, or as a class for expanded clones.

cdr3_aa: CASSPRDISGNTIYF
cdr3_nt: TGTGCCAGCTCACCTCGGGACATTTCTGGAAACACCATATATTTT
v_call: TRBV18
j_call: TRBJ1-3
clone_size: .
cdr3_length: 15
d_call: .

cdr3_aa: CASSRDRGWGNQPQHF
cdr3_nt: TGTGCCAGCAGCCGCGACAGGGGCTGGGGCAATCAGCCCCAGCATTTT
v_call: TRBV5-6
j_call: TRBJ1-5
clone_size: .
cdr3_length: 16
d_call: TRBD1

cdr3_aa: CASSSFYDGTDEKLFF
cdr3_nt: TGTGCCAGCAGTTCATTTTACGACGGGACGGATGAAAAACTGTTTTTT
v_call: TRBV6-5
j_call: TRBJ1-4
clone_size: once
cdr3_length: 16
d_call: .

cdr3_aa: CASSPSGVTEAFF
cdr3_nt: TGTGCCAGCAGTCCCTCGGGGGTCACTGAAGCTTTCTTT
v_call: TRBV6-5
j_call: TRBJ1-1
clone_size: once
cdr3_length: 13
d_call: .

cdr3_aa: CASSLVGGGALETQYF
cdr3_nt: TGTGCCAGCAGCTTAGTCGGCGGGGGGGCTTTGGAGACCCAGTACTTC
v_call: TRBV7-2
j_call: TRBJ2-5
clone_size: .
cdr3_length: 16
d_call: TRBD2

cdr3_aa: CASSVAGGYGYTF
cdr3_nt: TGTGCCAGCAGCGTAGCAGGGGGCTATGGCTACACCTTC
v_call: TRBV9
j_call: TRBJ1-2
clone_size: .
cdr3_length: 13
d_call: TRBD1

cdr3_aa: CASSKGKGQVETYEQYF
cdr3_nt: TGTGCCAGCAGTAAGGGGAAGGGACAGGTCGAAACCTACGAGCAGTACTTC
v_call: TRBV27
j_call: TRBJ2-7
clone_size: .
cdr3_length: 17
d_call: TRBD1

cdr3_aa: CASSLGQILETQYF
cdr3_nt: TGTGCCAGCAGTTTGGGTCAGATATTGGAGACCCAGTACTTC
v_call: TRBV28
j_call: TRBJ2-5
clone_size: .
cdr3_length: 14
d_call: .

cdr3_aa: CASSLGKGTDTQYF
cdr3_nt: TGTGCCAGCAGCTTGGGAAAGGGCACAGATACGCAGTATTTT
v_call: TRBV5-4
j_call: TRBJ2-3
clone_size: once
cdr3_length: 14
d_call: .

cdr3_aa: CAWSGSAARSEQYF
cdr3_nt: TGTGCCTGGAGCGGATCCGCGGCTCGAAGCGAGCAGTACTTC
v_call: TRBV30
j_call: TRBJ2-7
clone_size: .
cdr3_length: 14
d_call: .

cdr3_aa: CASSLMATNEKLFF
cdr3_nt: TGTGCCAGCAGTTTAATGGCAACTAATGAAAAACTGTTTTTT
v_call: TRBV27
j_call: TRBJ1-4
clone_size: .
cdr3_length: 14
d_call: .

cdr3_aa: CASSIQDPQPQHF
cdr3_nt: TGTGCCAGTAGTATTCAGGACCCGCAGCCCCAGCATTTT
v_call: TRBV19
j_call: TRBJ1-5
clone_size: .
cdr3_length: 13
d_call: .

cdr3_aa: CSVINTGNYEQYF
cdr3_nt: TGCAGCGTGATTAACACGGGGAACTACGAGCAGTACTTC
v_call: TRBV29-1
j_call: TRBJ2-7
clone_size: .
cdr3_length: 13
d_call: .

cdr3_aa: CASIHAGSKTGANVLTF
cdr3_nt: TGTGCCAGTATCCACGCCGGGTCTAAAACTGGGGCCAACGTCCTGACTTTC
v_call: TRBV19
j_call: TRBJ2-6
clone_size: .
cdr3_length: 17
d_call: .

cdr3_aa: CATSSGGAGTVDNEQFF
cdr3_nt: TGTGCCACCAGCAGTGGGGGAGCCGGGACAGTCGACAATGAGCAGTTCTTC
v_call: TRBV15
j_call: TRBJ2-1
clone_size: .
cdr3_length: 17
d_call: TRBD1